The 11 T cell receptor beta chains listed next were all sequenced from one sample in a study of CD8 T cells in ankylosing spondylitis. A single record per CDR3 protein comes from TCRdb applying MiXCR to the 5' RACE reads. The table has a few hundred thousand distinct CDR3 sequences, about a fifth seen once. What was sequenced was blood, either unsorted or a sorted T cell fraction (not recorded which). The receptors were sampled from a female donor with ankylosing spondylitis or in good health (not recorded which).

The chain links TRBV4-3 to TRBJ2-1; D remains unclear. The germline CDR1 and CDR2 sequences are LGHNA and YSLEER. The CDR3 totals 16 residues. Trimming left V 0 bases short and J 0 bases short, with 9 bases between. In DNA form, the CDR3 reads TGCGCCAGCAGCCAAGATCTCGACTCCTCCTACAATGAGCAGTTCTTC. This sequence encodes CASSQDLDSSYNEQFF.

The sample holds one count of this clonotype. This rearrangement joins TRBV18 to TRBJ2-7, with D possibly being TRBD2 (6 bases). V was trimmed by 3 bases and J by 6 bases, leaving 12 bases between them. This CDR3 has 13 residues. The germline V gene has CDR1 KGHSH and CDR2 LQKENI. The CDR3 nucleotides read TGTGCCAGCTCACCGGGGAAGGGAGGCGAGCAGTACTTC. This gives the protein CASSPGKGGEQYF.

CDR3 protein: CASKPGWAKAYEQYF. CDR3 in DNA: TGTGCCAGCAAACCAGGTTGGGCGAAGGCCTACGAGCAGTACTTC. This chain joins TRBV6-1 and TRBJ2-7, with D unresolved. The CDR3 has 15 residues. CDR1 is MNHNS and CDR2 is SASEGT in the germline V gene. V gave up 7 bases and J gave up 2 bases, with 18 bases separating them.

This rearrangement joins TRBV12-3 or TRBV12-4 to TRBJ2-7; maybe TRBD1 (5 bases). The CDR3 loop spans 13 amino acids. V lost 4 bases to trimming and J lost 3 bases, with 10 bases between them. In DNA, the CDR3 is TGTGCCAGCAGTTGGGGCGCCTTCTACGAGCAGTACTTC. Residues: CASSWGAFYEQYF.

The table lists this clonotype with a few counts. CDR3 region: CSARVPAKSSYNEQFF. The CDR3 DNA follows: TGCAGTGCTAGAGTCCCGGCCAAAAGCTCCTACAATGAGCAGTTCTTC. The rearrangement joins TRBV20-1 to TRBJ2-1; D not resolved. Trimming stripped 1 base from V and 0 bases from J, with 13 bases between. CDR3 length: 16 residues. Germline V gene sequence: CDR1 DFQATT, CDR2 SNEGSKA (reference sequence).

This sequence joins TRBV7-3 and TRBJ2-1, with 14 nucleotides matching TRBD2. The V and J ends lost 3 bases and 14 bases, in that order; junction bases with no gene match: 3. The germline gives CDR1 SGHTA, CDR2 FQGTGA. The CDR3 is 13 amino acids. The CDR3 DNA is TGTGCCAGCAGCTTGGGGACTAGCGGGAGCAAGTTCTTC. Translating it yields CASSLGTSGSKFF.

In this sample, this clonotype turned up many times. The chain recombines TRBV4-3 with TRBJ2-5, with 10 bases that match TRBD2. J lost 4 bases, V lost 4 bases, and 9 bases had no gene match. The CDR3 contains 16 residues. CDR1 LGHNA and CDR2 YSLEER come from the germline V gene. This CDR3 is CASSLLPSGRSETQYF. The DNA for the CDR3 is TGCGCCAGCAGCCTCCTCCCTAGCGGGAGATCAGAGACCCAGTACTTC.

This chain links TRBV27 with TRBJ2-7, with D uncertain. Germline assignment: CDR1 MNHEY and CDR2 SMNVEV (reference sequence). This CDR3 contains 15 residues. Between the trimmed V and J ends, which lost 8 bases and 0 bases, there was a span of 17 bases. The CDR3 sequence: CASLGPWGSSYEQYF. In DNA form, the CDR3 reads TGTGCCAGCCTTGGCCCATGGGGAAGCTCCTACGAGCAGTACTTC.

This clonotype showed up just a few times. V and J are TRBV7-2 and TRBJ1-6; maybe TRBD1 (6 bases). The V end was cut by 5 bases, the J end by 9 bases, with 17 bases between. This CDR3 contains 15 residues. CDR1 and CDR2 (germline): SGHTA, FQGNSA. In DNA form, the CDR3 reads TGTGCCAGCAGCCTAATAGAGTACAGGGCTTCACCCCTCCACTTT. It yields the protein CASSLIEYRASPLHF.

This clonotype was observed a few times. The rearrangement uses TRBV10-3 and TRBJ2-5, with TRBD2 as a possible D gene (5 bases). CDR1 is ENHRY and CDR2 is SYGVKD in the germline V gene. Trimming stripped 1 base from V and 7 bases from J, with 19 bases between. The CDR3 runs to 16 residues. CDR3 sequence reads: CAISEWPRGTRRTQYF. The CDR3 bases are TGTGCCATCAGTGAGTGGCCCCGGGGAACTAGGAGGACCCAGTACTTC.

The gene calls are TRBV9 and TRBJ2-7; the D gene is possibly TRBD1 (6 bases). In germline, CDR1 is SGDLS, CDR2 YYNGEE. The V gene lost 3 bases and the J gene lost 3 bases, with 13 bases spanning the gap. The length of the CDR3 is 14 residues. CDR3 region: CASSDADRSYEQYF. In DNA, the CDR3 is TGTGCCAGCAGCGATGCGGACAGAAGCTACGAGCAGTACTTC. The entire variable domain, with the rest obtained from reference TRBV9 and TRBJ2-7, is as follows: DSGVTQTPKHLITATGQRVTLRCSPRSGDLSVYWYQQSLDQGLQFLIQYYNGEERAKGNILERFSAQQFPDLHSELNLSSLELGDSALYFCASSDADRSYEQYFGPGTRLTVT.